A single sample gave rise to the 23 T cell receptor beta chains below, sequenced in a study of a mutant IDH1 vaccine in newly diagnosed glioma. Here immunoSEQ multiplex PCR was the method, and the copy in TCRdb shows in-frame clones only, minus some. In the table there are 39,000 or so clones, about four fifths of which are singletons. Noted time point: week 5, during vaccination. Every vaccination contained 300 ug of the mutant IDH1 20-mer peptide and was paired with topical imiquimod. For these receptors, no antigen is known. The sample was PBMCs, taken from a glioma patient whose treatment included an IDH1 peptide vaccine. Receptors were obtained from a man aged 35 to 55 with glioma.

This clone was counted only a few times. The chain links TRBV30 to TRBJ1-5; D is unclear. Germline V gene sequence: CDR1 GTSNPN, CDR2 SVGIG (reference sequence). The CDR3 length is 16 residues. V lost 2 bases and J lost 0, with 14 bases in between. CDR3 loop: CAWSWPPGYSNQPQHF. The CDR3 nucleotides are TGTGCCTGGAGTTGGCCCCCGGGTTATAGCAATCAGCCCCAGCATTTT.

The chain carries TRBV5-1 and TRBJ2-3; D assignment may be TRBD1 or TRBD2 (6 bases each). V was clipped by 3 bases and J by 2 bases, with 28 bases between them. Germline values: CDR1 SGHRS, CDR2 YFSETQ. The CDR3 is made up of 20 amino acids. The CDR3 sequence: CASSSEGDVWGAGLTDTQYF. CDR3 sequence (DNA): TGCGCCAGCAGCTCGGAAGGGGACGTTTGGGGGGCCGGGCTCACAGATACGCAGTATTTT.

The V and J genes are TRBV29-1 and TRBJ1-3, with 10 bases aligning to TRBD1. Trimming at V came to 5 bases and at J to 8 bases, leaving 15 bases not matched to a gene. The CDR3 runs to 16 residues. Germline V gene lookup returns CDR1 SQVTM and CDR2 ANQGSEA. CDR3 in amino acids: CSVYVPGQGSADTIYF. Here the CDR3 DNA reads TGCAGCGTTTACGTCCCGGGACAGGGGAGCGCGGACACCATATATTTT.

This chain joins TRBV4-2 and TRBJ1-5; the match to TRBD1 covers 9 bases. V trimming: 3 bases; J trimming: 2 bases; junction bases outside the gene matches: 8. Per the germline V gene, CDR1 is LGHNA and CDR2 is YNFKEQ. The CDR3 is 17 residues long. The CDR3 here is CASSQRQGGGGNQPQHF. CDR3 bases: TGTGCCAGCAGCCAGCGACAGGGGGGAGGTGGCAATCAGCCCCAGCATTTT.

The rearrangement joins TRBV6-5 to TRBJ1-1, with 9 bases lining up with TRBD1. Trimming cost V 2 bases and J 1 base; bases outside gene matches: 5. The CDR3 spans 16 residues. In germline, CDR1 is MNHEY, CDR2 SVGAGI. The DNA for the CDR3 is TGTGCCAGCAGTTACCTTCCGGGACAGGGGAACACTGAAGCTTTCTTT. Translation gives CASSYLPGQGNTEAFF.

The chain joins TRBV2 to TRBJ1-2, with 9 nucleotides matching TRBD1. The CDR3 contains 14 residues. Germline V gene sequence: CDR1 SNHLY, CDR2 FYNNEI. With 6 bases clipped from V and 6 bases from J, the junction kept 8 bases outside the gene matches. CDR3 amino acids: CASSLDGQGHGYTF. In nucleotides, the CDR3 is TGTGCCAGCAGCTTAGACGGACAGGGGCATGGCTACACCTTC.

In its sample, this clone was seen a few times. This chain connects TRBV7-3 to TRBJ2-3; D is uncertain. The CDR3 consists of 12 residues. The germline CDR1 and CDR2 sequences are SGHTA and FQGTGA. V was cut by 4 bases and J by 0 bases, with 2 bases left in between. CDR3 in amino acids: CASSSSTDTQYF. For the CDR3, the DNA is TGTGCCAGCAGCTCCAGCACAGATACGCAGTATTTT.

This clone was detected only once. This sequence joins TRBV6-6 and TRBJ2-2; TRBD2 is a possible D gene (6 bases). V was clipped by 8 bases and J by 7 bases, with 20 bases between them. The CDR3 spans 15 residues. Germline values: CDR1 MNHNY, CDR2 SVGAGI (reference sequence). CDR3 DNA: TGTGCCAGCTTTCCGGGCGGGGTCGGGGTCGGGGAGCTGTTTTTT. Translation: CASFPGGVGVGELFF.

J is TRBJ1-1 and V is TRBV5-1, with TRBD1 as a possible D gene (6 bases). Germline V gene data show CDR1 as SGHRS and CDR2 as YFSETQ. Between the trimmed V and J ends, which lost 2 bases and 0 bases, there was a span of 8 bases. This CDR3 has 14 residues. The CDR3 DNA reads TGCGCCAGCAGCTTAACAGGGATGAACACTGAAGCTTTCTTT. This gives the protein CASSLTGMNTEAFF. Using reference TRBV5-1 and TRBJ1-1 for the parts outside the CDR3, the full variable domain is KAGVTQTPRYLIKTRGQQVTLSCSPISGHRSVSWYQQTPGQGLQFLFEYFSETQRNKGNFPGRFSGRQFSNSRSEMNVSTLELGDSALYLCASSLTGMNTEAFFGQGTRLTVV.

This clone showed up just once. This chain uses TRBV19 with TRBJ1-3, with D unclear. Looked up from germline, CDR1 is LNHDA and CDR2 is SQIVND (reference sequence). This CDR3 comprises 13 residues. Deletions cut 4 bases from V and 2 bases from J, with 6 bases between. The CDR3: CASSKEAGNTIYF. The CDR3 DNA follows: TGTGCCAGTAGTAAGGAGGCTGGAAACACCATATATTTT.

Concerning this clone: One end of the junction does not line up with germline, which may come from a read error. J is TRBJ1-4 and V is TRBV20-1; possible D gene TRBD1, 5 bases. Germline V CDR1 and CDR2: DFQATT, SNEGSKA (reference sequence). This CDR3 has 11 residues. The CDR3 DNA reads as TGCAGTGCTAGAGTTAGTGGGCAGGGTCTTTTT. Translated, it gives CSARVSGQGLF.

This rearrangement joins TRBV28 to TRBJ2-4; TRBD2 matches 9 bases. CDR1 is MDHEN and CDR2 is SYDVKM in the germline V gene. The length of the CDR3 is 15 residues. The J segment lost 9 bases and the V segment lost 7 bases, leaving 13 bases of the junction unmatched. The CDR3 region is CASNGSGGPGGIQYF. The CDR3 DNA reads TGTGCCAGCAACGGAAGCGGGGGGCCGGGGGGCATTCAGTACTTC.

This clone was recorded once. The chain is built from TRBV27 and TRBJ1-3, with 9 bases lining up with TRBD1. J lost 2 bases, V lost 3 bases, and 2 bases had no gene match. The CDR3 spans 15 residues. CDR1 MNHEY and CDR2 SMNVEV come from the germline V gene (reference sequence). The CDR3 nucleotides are TGTGCCAGCAGTTTCGGACAGGGGCCTGGAAACACCATATATTTT. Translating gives CASSFGQGPGNTIYF.

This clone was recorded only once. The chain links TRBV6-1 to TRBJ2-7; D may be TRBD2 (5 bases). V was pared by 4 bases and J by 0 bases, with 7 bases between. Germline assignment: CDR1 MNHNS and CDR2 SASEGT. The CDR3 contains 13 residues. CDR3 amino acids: CASSARDSYEQYF. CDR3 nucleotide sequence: TGTGCCAGCAGTGCCCGGGACTCCTACGAGCAGTACTTC.

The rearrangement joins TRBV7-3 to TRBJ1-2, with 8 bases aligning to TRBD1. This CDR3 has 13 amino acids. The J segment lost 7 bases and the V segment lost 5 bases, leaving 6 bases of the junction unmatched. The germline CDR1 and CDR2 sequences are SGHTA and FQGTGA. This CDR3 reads CASSRGQGFGYTF. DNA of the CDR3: TGTGCCAGCAGCAGAGGACAGGGCTTTGGCTACACCTTC.

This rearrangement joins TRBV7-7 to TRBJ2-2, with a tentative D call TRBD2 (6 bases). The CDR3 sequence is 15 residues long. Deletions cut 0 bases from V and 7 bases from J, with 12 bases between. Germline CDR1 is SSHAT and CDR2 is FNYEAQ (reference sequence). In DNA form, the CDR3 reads TGTGCCAGCAGCTTAGCGACGGGGGTCGGCGGGGAGCTGTTTTTT. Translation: CASSLATGVGGELFF.

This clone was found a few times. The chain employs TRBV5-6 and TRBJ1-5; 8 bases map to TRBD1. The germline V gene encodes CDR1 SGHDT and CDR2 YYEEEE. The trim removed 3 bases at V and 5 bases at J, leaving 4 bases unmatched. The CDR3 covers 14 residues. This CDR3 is CASSSAGGYQPQHF. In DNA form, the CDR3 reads TGTGCCAGCAGCTCTGCAGGGGGCTATCAGCCCCAGCATTTT.

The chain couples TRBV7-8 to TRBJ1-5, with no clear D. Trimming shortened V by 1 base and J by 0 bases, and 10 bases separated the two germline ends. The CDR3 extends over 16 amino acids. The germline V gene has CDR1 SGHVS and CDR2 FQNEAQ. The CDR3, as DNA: TGTGCCAGCAGCTTAGGCCGGGGTTATAGCAATCAGCCCCAGCATTTT. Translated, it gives CASSLGRGYSNQPQHF.

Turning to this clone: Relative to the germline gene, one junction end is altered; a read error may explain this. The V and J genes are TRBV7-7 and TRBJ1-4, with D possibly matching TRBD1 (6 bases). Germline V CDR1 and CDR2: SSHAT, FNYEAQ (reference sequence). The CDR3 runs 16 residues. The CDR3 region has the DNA TGTGCTAGCAGCCCCAGACAGGCGGCAACTAATGAAAAACTGTTTTTT. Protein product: CASSPRQAATNEKLFF.

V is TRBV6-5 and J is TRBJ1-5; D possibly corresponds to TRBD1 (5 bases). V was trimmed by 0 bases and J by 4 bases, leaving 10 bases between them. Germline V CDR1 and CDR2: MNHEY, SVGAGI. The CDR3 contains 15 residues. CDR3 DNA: TGTGCCAGCAGTTACTCCGGGGCGCTAAATCAGCCCCAGCATTTT. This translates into CASSYSGALNQPQHF.

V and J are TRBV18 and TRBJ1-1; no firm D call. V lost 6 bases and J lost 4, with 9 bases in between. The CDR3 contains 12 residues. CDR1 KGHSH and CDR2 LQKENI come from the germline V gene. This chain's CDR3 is CASSGDGTEAFF. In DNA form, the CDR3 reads TGTGCCAGCTCCGGTGATGGCACTGAAGCTTTCTTT.

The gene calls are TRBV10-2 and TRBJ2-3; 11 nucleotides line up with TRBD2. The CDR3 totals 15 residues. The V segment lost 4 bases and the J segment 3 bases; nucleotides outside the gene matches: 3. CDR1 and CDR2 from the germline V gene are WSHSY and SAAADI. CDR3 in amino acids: CASSGLAGRTDTQYF. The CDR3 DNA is TGCGCCAGCAGTGGACTAGCGGGGAGGACAGATACGCAGTATTTT.

The chain's CDR3 is CASRSEAGLATNTGELFF. CDR3 DNA sequence: TGTGCCAGCAGGTCAGAGGCGGGACTAGCGACGAACACCGGGGAGCTGTTTTTT. The chain joins TRBV4-2 to TRBJ2-2; 10 nucleotides match TRBD2. The CDR3 sequence is 18 residues long. After removal of 6 bases from V and 0 bases from J, the junction contained 10 bases not matched to a gene. Germline V gene lookup returns CDR1 LGHNA and CDR2 YNFKEQ.